The 17 T cell receptor beta chains below were found in one sample sequenced in a study of PD-1 blockade in classical Hodgkin lymphoma. Noted time point: cycle 4 day 1 (C4D1), after more than five weeks of nivolumab. All patients experienced relapse after autologous stem cell transplantation, and brentuximab vedotin exposure was variable. Here immunoSEQ multiplex PCR was the method, and the copy in TCRdb shows in-frame clones only, minus some. This table has 45,000 to 60,000 clones, about 80% appearing once. Sequences were derived from peripheral blood mononuclear cells (PBMCs), sampled before the fourth cycle of nivolumab. The source of these receptors is a human donor with classical Hodgkin lymphoma.

This chain connects TRBV19 to TRBJ2-7; tentatively, D is TRBD1 (5 bases). CDR1 LNHDA and CDR2 SQIVND come from the germline V gene (reference sequence). The CDR3 totals 14 residues. V lost 3 bases to trimming and J lost 3 bases, with 12 bases between them. The chain's CDR3 is CASSMTAGFYEQYF. The CDR3 coding sequence is TGTGCCAGTAGTATGACGGCAGGGTTCTACGAGCAGTACTTC.

The V gene is TRBV7-9, the J gene TRBJ1-4; D is perhaps TRBD1 (5 bases). Trimming stripped 0 bases from V and 4 bases from J, with 6 bases between. Germline V gene data show CDR1 as SEHNR and CDR2 as FQNEAQ (reference sequence). The CDR3 is made up of 14 amino acids. The CDR3 nucleotides read TGTGCCAGCAGCTTAGCGGGGGGTAATGAAAAACTGTTTTTT. It translates to CASSLAGGNEKLFF.

The gene calls are TRBV4-1 and TRBJ2-3, with 11 bases aligning to TRBD2. V trimming: 4 bases; J trimming: 3 bases; junction bases outside the gene matches: 12. The CDR3 has 18 residues. Germline loops: CDR1 MGHRA, CDR2 YSYEKL. The CDR3 nucleotides read TGCGCCAGCAGCCGAAACTTAGGGACTAGCGGAAGGACAGATACGCAGTATTTT. Translated: CASSRNLGTSGRTDTQYF.

This chain's CDR3 is CASLTRFEEETQYF. The CDR3 DNA reads as TGTGCCAGCCTGACCAGATTCGAGGAGGAGACCCAGTACTTC. The chain recombines TRBV6-4 with TRBJ2-5; D is unclear. The CDR3 sequence is 14 residues long. Germline V gene lookup returns CDR1 MRHNA and CDR2 SNTAGT. V was pared by 8 bases and J by 5 bases, with 18 bases between.

The V and J genes are TRBV10-3 and TRBJ2-1, with 13 bases lining up with TRBD2. V lost 4 bases to trimming and J lost 5 bases; unmatched junction nucleotides: 11. CDR1 and CDR2 (germline): ENHRY, SYGVKD. The CDR3 is 18 amino acids. CDR3 coding DNA: TGTGCCATCAGTGGGGCACCGGGACTAGCGGGGAGAAACAATGAGCAGTTCTTC. Translated, it gives CAISGAPGLAGRNNEQFF.

This clone was observed once. This sample includes further DNA sequences coding for the same CDR3. This chain connects TRBV5-4 to TRBJ1-2; D perhaps matches TRBD1 (6 bases). The V gene's germline CDR1 is SGHNT and CDR2 YYREEE (reference sequence). V dropped 0 bases and J dropped 2 bases, with 11 bases sitting between them. This CDR3 contains 15 residues. DNA of the CDR3: TGTGCCAGCAGCTTGGGGAAGGGGGGGAACTATGGCTACACCTTC. Protein product: CASSLGKGGNYGYTF.

The chain links TRBV5-1 to TRBJ2-7; perhaps D is TRBD1 or TRBD2 (6 bases each). The V gene lost 4 bases and the J gene lost 4 bases, with 15 bases spanning the gap. This CDR3 is built from 14 residues. Per germline, CDR1 SGHRS and CDR2 YFSETQ. The CDR3 DNA is TGCGCCAGCAGCCACGGAGGGGGTACTTACGAGCAGTACTTC. As protein: CASSHGGGTYEQYF.

This chain connects TRBV7-9 to TRBJ1-4, with TRBD1 identical over 10 bases. This CDR3 has 15 amino acids. V was clipped by 5 bases and J by 4 bases; unmatched bases: 4. Per germline, CDR1 SEHNR and CDR2 FQNEAQ (reference sequence). CDR3 bases: TGTGCCAGCAGCCCCCGGGACAGGGGTAATGAAAAACTGTTTTTT. Translating gives CASSPRDRGNEKLFF.

V usage is TRBV5-4 and J usage is TRBJ1-2; D unclear. With 2 bases removed from V and 8 bases from J, the gap between germline ends came to 7 bases. Germline V CDR1 and CDR2: SGHNT, YYREEE (reference sequence). This CDR3 is built from 11 residues. For the CDR3, the DNA is TGTGCCAGCAGCTTTTCAGAGGGCTACACCTTC. Amino acids: CASSFSEGYTF.

The V and J genes are TRBV30 and TRBJ2-5; D not resolved. The CDR3 loop spans 13 amino acids. The V end lost 0 bases, the J end lost 2 bases, and 7 bases lay between the germline ends. In germline, CDR1 is GTSNPN, CDR2 SVGIG (reference sequence). The CDR3 here is CAWSVGRQETQYF. The CDR3 DNA reads as TGTGCCTGGAGTGTAGGGCGGCAAGAGACCCAGTACTTC.

V and J are TRBV19 and TRBJ1-1, with unresolved D. Germline assignment: CDR1 LNHDA and CDR2 SQIVND (reference sequence). Trimming took 10 bases from V and 1 from J, leaving 13 bases between them. This CDR3 contains 13 residues. The CDR3 DNA reads as TGTGCCACCCGGTTGTGGGGGAACACTGAAGCTTTCTTT. This translates into CATRLWGNTEAFF.

The rearrangement uses TRBV27 and TRBJ2-1, with TRBD2 identical over 8 bases. The germline V gene encodes CDR1 MNHEY and CDR2 SMNVEV (reference sequence). CDR3 length: 15 residues. V was pared by 1 base and J by 3 bases, with 2 bases of the junction left unmatched. CDR3 sequence reads: CASSLFRGGYNEQFF. In DNA, the CDR3 is TGTGCCAGCAGTTTATTCCGGGGGGGCTACAATGAGCAGTTCTTC.

V gene TRBV10-3 combines with J gene TRBJ2-7; the D gene is possibly TRBD2 (5 bases). V was shortened by 3 bases and J by 0 bases, with 9 bases between the two germline ends. Germline assignment: CDR1 ENHRY and CDR2 SYGVKD. The CDR3 has 14 amino acids. CDR3 region: CAISDEGSSYEQYF. For the CDR3, the DNA is TGTGCCATCAGTGACGAGGGTAGCTCCTACGAGCAGTACTTC.

The genes are TRBV20-1 and TRBJ2-1; no clear D. This CDR3 region has 10 residues. Germline-derived CDR1 and CDR2 are DFQATT and SNEGSKA (reference sequence). V was pared by 6 bases and J by 4 bases, with 4 bases between. The CDR3 is CSAYYNEQFF. The CDR3 DNA is TGCAGTGCGTATTACAATGAGCAGTTCTTC.

V and J are TRBV27 and TRBJ2-1; 16 nucleotides line up with TRBD2. From germline, CDR1 is MNHEY and CDR2 SMNVEV (reference sequence). V lost 4 bases to trimming and J lost 14 bases; unmatched junction nucleotides: 8. The CDR3 runs to 15 residues. CDR3 protein: CASSSPGTSGRAEFF. In nucleotides, the CDR3 is TGTGCCAGCAGTTCTCCCGGGACTAGCGGGAGGGCCGAGTTCTTC.

The chain has TRBV5-1 and TRBJ1-1; TRBD1 matches at 7 bases. From germline, CDR1 is SGHRS and CDR2 YFSETQ. This CDR3 comprises 14 residues. V lost 4 bases, J lost 3 bases, and 6 bases stayed unmatched. CDR3 protein: CASSLDREDTEAFF. In DNA, the CDR3 is TGCGCCAGCAGCCTCGACAGGGAGGACACTGAAGCTTTCTTT.

With regard to this clone: Other DNA sequences in this specimen translate into the identical CDR3. This chain connects TRBV4-1 to TRBJ2-1; D may be TRBD1 (5 bases). There are 16 residues in the CDR3. From germline, CDR1 is MGHRA and CDR2 YSYEKL. Trimming removed 0 bases from V and 0 bases from J, with 9 bases in between. The CDR3 loop is CASSQEGRNSYNEQFF. The CDR3 DNA is TGCGCCAGCAGCCAAGAGGGGCGGAACTCCTACAATGAGCAGTTCTTC.